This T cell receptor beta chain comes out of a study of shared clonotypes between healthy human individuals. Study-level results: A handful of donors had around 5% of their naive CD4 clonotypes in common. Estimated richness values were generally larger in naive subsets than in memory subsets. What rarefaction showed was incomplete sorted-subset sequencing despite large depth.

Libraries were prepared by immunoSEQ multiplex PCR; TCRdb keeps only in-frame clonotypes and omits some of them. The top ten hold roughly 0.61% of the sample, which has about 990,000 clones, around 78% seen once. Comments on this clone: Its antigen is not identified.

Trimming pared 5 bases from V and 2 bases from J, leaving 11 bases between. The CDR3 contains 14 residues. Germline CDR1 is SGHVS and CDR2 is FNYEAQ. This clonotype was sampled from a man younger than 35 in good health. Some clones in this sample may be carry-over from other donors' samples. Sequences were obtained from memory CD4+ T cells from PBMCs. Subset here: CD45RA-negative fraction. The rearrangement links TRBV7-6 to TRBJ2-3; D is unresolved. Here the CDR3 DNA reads TGTGCCAGCAGCCGAACTCAAGCCACAGATACGCAGTATTTT. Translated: CASSRTQATDTQYF.